The T cell receptor beta chain under discussion was sequenced for a study of CD8+CD57+ T cells in acquired aplastic anemia. Study-level background: Sorted CD4+ and CD8+ cells yielded 2.5 to 3.5 ug of DNA on average.

Patients chosen for sequencing had shown CD8+CD57+ cell expansion by flow cytometry. The CDR3 is 12 residues long. V lost 6 bases, J lost 7 bases, and 12 bases lay in between. Germline CDR1 is LNHDA and CDR2 is SQIVND (reference sequence). Investigators profiled TCR beta VDJ and CDR3 from genomic DNA template. One entry per CDR3 protein, called by TCRdb with MiXCR from the reads. The sample lists around 200,000 distinct CDR3 sequences; 45% to 60% were seen once. The TCR was taken from a human donor with aplastic anemia. The sample was sorted CD4+, CD8+, or CD8+CD57+ T cells (not recorded which) from PBMCs. V is TRBV19 and J is TRBJ1-2; D gene unclear. Here the CDR3 reads CASSRQVAGYTF. DNA for the CDR3: TGTGCCAGTAGCCGTCAGGTTGCTGGCTACACCTTC.